The rows below give T cell receptor beta chains drawn from one sample of a study of beta chain features in type 1 diabetes. Method: immunoSEQ multiplex PCR; TCRdb's copy keeps in-frame clones and lacks some. Of hundreds of thousands of clones in the sample, 10% to 15% were seen once. Sample: naive CD4+ T cells from blood. The receptor source for this set is a man younger than 35 in good health. Both conserved end residues are part of each CDR3. D genes are given only for firm matches. Part of the rows lack a size; the others show once, few, many or a class for expanded clones.

j_call	d_call	clone_size	v_call	cdr3_aa	cdr3_nt
TRBJ2-3	.	few	TRBV7-2	CASRGAISTDTQYF	TGTGCCAGCAGGGGGGCAATAAGCACAGATACGCAGTATTTT
TRBJ2-1	TRBD2	few	TRBV18	CASSPLAGVNEQFF	TGTGCCAGCTCACCACTAGCGGGGGTTAATGAGCAGTTCTTC
TRBJ2-1	TRBD1	.	TRBV4-3	CASSQNPGQGWDEQFF	TGCGCCAGCAGCCAAAATCCGGGACAGGGGTGGGATGAGCAGTTCTTC
TRBJ2-3	.	.	TRBV29-1	CSVEERGLSTDTQYF	TGCAGCGTTGAAGAACGGGGTTTAAGCACAGATACGCAGTATTTT
TRBJ1-1	TRBD1	few	TRBV30	CAWIGGQGNTEAFF	TGTGCCTGGATAGGGGGCCAGGGGAACACTGAAGCTTTCTTT
TRBJ2-1	.	few	TRBV25-1	CATQLRQGNEQFF	TGTGCCACCCAACTTAGGCAGGGCAATGAGCAGTTCTTC
TRBJ1-5	.	once	TRBV30	CAWSVLGGNQPQHF	TGTGCCTGGAGTGTACTGGGCGGCAATCAGCCCCAGCATTTT
TRBJ2-7	.	few	TRBV7-9	CASSLPLGVISYEQYF	TGTGCCAGCAGCCTCCCCCTCGGGGTAATTTCCTACGAGCAGTACTTC
TRBJ1-1	TRBD1	.	TRBV10-3	CAIGDREFSEAFF	TGTGCCATCGGGGACAGGGAATTTTCTGAAGCTTTCTTT
TRBJ2-3	TRBD2	.	TRBV30	CAWGGVAMPSTDTQYF	TGTGCCTGGGGGGGGGTTGCGATGCCTAGCACAGATACGCAGTATTTT
TRBJ2-7	TRBD2	.	TRBV5-4	CASSSGLAGVYEQYF	TGTGCCAGCAGCTCGGGACTAGCGGGAGTCTACGAGCAGTACTTC
TRBJ2-3	TRBD2	.	TRBV7-2	CASSRSGGYTDTQYF	TGTGCCAGCAGCCGAAGCGGGGGCTACACAGATACGCAGTATTTT
TRBJ2-3	TRBD2	.	TRBV18	CASSPRRNKRGGADTQYF	TGTGCCAGCTCACCACGTCGGAACAAGCGGGGGGGTGCAGATACGCAGTATTTT
TRBJ1-2	.	.	TRBV7-2	CASSLSPDLNYGYTF	TGTGCCAGCAGCTTGTCCCCTGACTTGAACTATGGCTACACCTTC
TRBJ2-7	TRBD1	.	TRBV4-1	CASSQPRNRGEQYF	TGCGCCAGCAGCCAACCACGGAACAGGGGCGAGCAGTACTTC
TRBJ1-2	TRBD1	.	TRBV18	CASSRLRDRNYGYTF	TGTGCCAGCTCACGATTGAGGGACAGAAACTATGGCTACACCTTC
TRBJ2-5	TRBD1	.	TRBV28	CASSFQGAAETQYF	TGTGCCAGCAGTTTCCAGGGGGCGGCCGAGACCCAGTACTTC
TRBJ1-2	.	few	TRBV4-3	CASSQDQGHYGYTF	TGCGCCAGCAGCCAAGATCAGGGGCACTATGGCTACACCTTC
TRBJ1-2	TRBD1	.	TRBV19	CASSSRTGGDGYTF	TGTGCCAGTAGTTCCCGGACAGGGGGCGATGGCTACACCTTC
TRBJ1-2	.	.	TRBV6-6	CASRQDGPTGGGYTF	TGTGCCAGCAGGCAAGACGGGCCGACAGGAGGTGGCTACACCTTC
TRBJ1-5	.	few	TRBV29-1	CSVVAGPGQPQHF	TGCAGCGTTGTAGCGGGGCCGGGACAGCCCCAGCATTTT
TRBJ2-3	.	.	TRBV19	CASRIDRSTDTQYF	TGTGCCAGTAGAATTGACAGGAGCACAGATACGCAGTATTTT
TRBJ1-2	.	few	TRBV7-8	CASSLDRQSYGYTF	TGTGCCAGCAGCTTAGATAGACAGTCCTATGGCTACACCTTC
TRBJ2-1	.	few	TRBV7-2	CASSLSRVNEQFF	TGTGCCAGCAGCTTATCTCGGGTAAATGAGCAGTTCTTC
TRBJ1-1	TRBD1	few	TRBV23-1	CASSQPTGRNTEAFF	TGCGCCAGCAGTCAACCGACAGGGAGGAACACTGAAGCTTTCTTT
TRBJ1-2	.	few	TRBV6-6	CASLISGDYGYTF	TGTGCCAGCCTAATTTCCGGGGACTATGGCTACACCTTC
TRBJ2-7	TRBD1	few	TRBV7-2	CASSFDPGGYEQYF	TGTGCCAGCAGCTTCGACCCAGGGGGCTACGAGCAGTACTTC
TRBJ2-3	.	few	TRBV6-5	CASSYSGGAGDTQYF	TGTGCCAGCAGTTACTCAGGGGGGGCTGGAGATACGCAGTATTTT
TRBJ2-3	TRBD1	.	TRBV18	CASSPSRGTDTQYF	TGTGCCAGCTCACCGAGCAGGGGGACAGATACGCAGTATTTT
TRBJ1-2	TRBD1	.	TRBV18	CASSPRTGGNYGYTF	TGTGCCAGCTCACCACGGACAGGGGGAAACTATGGCTACACCTTC
TRBJ2-7	.	few	TRBV2	CASSVGGGSYEQYF	TGTGCCAGCAGTGTGGGAGGGGGCTCCTACGAGCAGTACTTC
TRBJ2-3	.	.	TRBV7-2	CASTPWSGFTDTQYF	TGTGCCAGCACCCCATGGAGCGGGTTCACAGATACGCAGTATTTT
TRBJ2-1	.	few	TRBV9	CASSRSPGNRALNEQFF	TGTGCCAGCAGCCGTAGCCCCGGAAATCGCGCCCTCAATGAGCAGTTCTTC
TRBJ2-3	TRBD2	.	TRBV30	CRFSGSTDTQYF	TGTCGGTTTAGCGGGAGTACAGATACGCAGTATTTT
TRBJ2-1	TRBD2	few	TRBV18	CASSSTSASYNEQFF	TGTGCCAGCTCAAGTACTAGCGCCTCCTACAATGAGCAGTTCTTC
TRBJ1-2	.	.	TRBV9	CASSVGGNYGYTF	TGTGCCAGCAGCGTCGGCGGAAACTATGGCTACACCTTC
TRBJ2-7	.	few	TRBV30	CAWSLGLIPYEQYF	TGTGCCTGGAGTTTGGGCCTAATCCCCTACGAGCAGTACTTC
TRBJ2-4	TRBD1	few	TRBV7-2	CASSLDWTGLNIQYF	TGTGCCAGCAGCTTAGATTGGACAGGCTTAAACATTCAGTACTTC
TRBJ2-5	.	few	TRBV27	CASSSRPRAGSETQYF	TGTGCCAGCAGTAGTCGCCCTCGGGCAGGGTCGGAGACCCAGTACTTC
TRBJ2-7	TRBD2	few	TRBV10-3	CAISESGRGGIGSYEQYF	TGTGCCATCAGTGAGTCGGGGAGGGGAGGAATAGGGTCCTACGAGCAGTACTTC
TRBJ2-1	.	few	TRBV30	CAWSRRYNEQFF	TGTGCCTGGAGTCGGAGATACAATGAGCAGTTCTTC
TRBJ2-5	.	.	TRBV7-9	CASSSPGTARRTQYF	TGTGCCAGCAGCTCACCCGGGACTGCAAGGCGGACCCAGTACTTC
TRBJ1-4	TRBD1	.	TRBV30	CAWRRRFGTVNEKLFF	TGTGCCTGGAGGCGCAGATTTGGGACAGTAAATGAAAAACTGTTTTTT
TRBJ2-5	.	.	TRBV7-3	CASSSRGRETQYF	TGTGCCAGCTCCTCTCGCGGGCGGGAGACCCAGTACTTC
TRBJ1-5	.	few	TRBV2	CASTTGGQPQHF	TGTGCCAGCACCACAGGCGGTCAGCCCCAGCATTTT